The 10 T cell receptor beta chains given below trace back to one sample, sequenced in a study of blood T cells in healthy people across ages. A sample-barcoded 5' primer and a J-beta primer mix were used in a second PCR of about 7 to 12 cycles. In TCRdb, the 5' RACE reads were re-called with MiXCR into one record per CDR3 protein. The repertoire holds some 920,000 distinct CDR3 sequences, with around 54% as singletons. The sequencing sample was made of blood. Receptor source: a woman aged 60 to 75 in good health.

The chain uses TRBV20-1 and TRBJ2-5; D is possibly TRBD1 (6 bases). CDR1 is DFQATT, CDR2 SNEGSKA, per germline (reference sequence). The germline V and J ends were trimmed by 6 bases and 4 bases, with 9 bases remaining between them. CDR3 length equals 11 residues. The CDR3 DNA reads TGCAGTGCCGCAGGGGCAGAGACCCAGTACTTC. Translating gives CSAAGAETQYF.

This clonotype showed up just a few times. CDR3 in amino acids: CASSLKAGDRSYNEQFF. Written as DNA, the CDR3 is TGTGCCAGCAGCTTAAAGGCCGGGGACCGATCCTACAATGAGCAGTTCTTC. The chain combines TRBV7-6 with TRBJ2-1, with D possibly called TRBD1 or TRBD2 (5 bases each). CDR1 SGHVS and CDR2 FNYEAQ come from the germline V gene. The V and J ends lost 2 bases and 1 base respectively, with 15 bases between them. This CDR3 contains 17 residues.

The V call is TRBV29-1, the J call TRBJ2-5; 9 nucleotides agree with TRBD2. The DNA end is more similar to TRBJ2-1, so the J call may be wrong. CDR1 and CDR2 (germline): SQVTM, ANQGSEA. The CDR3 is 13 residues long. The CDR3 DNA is TGCAGCGGGACGACTAGCGGACAAGAGACCCAGTTCTTC. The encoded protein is CSGTTSGQETQFF.

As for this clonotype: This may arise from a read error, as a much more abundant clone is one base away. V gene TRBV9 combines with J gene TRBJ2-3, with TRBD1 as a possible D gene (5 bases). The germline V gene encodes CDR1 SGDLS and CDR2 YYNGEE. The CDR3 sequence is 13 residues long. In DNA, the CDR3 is TGTGCCAGCAGCGTCGTTAGAACAGGTACGCAGTATTTT. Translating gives CASSVVRTGTQYF.

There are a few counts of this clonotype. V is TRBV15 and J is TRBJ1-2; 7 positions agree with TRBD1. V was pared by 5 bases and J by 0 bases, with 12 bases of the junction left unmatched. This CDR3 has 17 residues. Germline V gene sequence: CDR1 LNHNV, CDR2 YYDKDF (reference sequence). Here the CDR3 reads CATSGWDSIRANYGYTF. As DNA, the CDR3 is TGTGCCACCAGCGGTTGGGACAGTATTCGAGCTAACTATGGCTACACCTTC.

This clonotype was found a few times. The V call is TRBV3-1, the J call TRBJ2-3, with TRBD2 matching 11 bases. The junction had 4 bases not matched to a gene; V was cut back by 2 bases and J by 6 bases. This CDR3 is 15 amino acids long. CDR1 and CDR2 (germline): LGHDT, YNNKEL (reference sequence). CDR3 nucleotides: TGTGCCAGCAGCCAAACTAGCGGGAGCAGGGATACGCAGTATTTT. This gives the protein CASSQTSGSRDTQYF.

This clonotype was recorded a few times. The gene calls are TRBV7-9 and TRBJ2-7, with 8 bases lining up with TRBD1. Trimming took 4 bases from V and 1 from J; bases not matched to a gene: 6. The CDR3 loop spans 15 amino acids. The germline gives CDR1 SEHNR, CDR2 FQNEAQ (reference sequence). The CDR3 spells CASSWTTGGSYEQYF. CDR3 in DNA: TGTGCCAGCAGCTGGACCACAGGGGGTTCCTACGAGCAGTACTTC.

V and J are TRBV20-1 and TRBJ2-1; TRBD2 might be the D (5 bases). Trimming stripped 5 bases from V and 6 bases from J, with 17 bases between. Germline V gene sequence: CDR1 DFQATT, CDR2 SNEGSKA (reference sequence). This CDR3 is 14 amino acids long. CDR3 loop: CSASREVRFNEQFF. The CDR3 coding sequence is TGCAGTGCTTCCCGGGAAGTGAGGTTCAATGAGCAGTTCTTC.

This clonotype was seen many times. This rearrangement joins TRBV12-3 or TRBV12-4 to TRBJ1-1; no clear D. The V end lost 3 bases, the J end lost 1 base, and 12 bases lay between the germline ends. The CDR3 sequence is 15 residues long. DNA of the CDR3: TGTGCCAGCAGTTTGCATGGAAGCAGGAACACTGAAGCTTTCTTT. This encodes CASSLHGSRNTEAFF.

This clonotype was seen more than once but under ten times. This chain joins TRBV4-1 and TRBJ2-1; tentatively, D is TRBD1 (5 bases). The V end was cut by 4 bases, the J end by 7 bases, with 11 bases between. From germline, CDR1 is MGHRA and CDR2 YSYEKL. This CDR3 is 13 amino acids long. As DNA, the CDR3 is TGCGCCAGCAGCCTAGGGGTGGAAAATGAGCAGTTCTTC. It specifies CASSLGVENEQFF.